This T cell receptor (beta chain) was recorded in a study of blood T cell repertoires in COVID-19. As for the study in general: Whether acute or convalescent, the COVID-19 samples came from the United States, Italy and Spain.

Everyone who took part was 18 to 89 years old, and they came from about 25 US areas. Participants' reported clinical history set cohort assignment. Germline V gene lookup returns CDR1 LNHDA and CDR2 SQIVND (reference sequence). The trim removed 6 bases at V and 12 bases at J, leaving 7 bases unmatched. The CDR3 totals 13 residues. Profiled with immunoSEQ multiplex PCR; TCRdb holds only in-frame clones, not every one. This table has around 290,000 clones, under 90% appearing once. Material for sequencing was PBMCs or T cells enriched from blood (not recorded which). This clonotype was sampled from a woman aged 40-49 years who had recovered from COVID-19. The chain combines TRBV19 with TRBJ1-6, with 8 bases that match TRBD1. The CDR3 DNA follows: TGTGCCAGTAGCCCGGACAGGGTAATACCCCTCCACTTT. It translates to CASSPDRVIPLHF.